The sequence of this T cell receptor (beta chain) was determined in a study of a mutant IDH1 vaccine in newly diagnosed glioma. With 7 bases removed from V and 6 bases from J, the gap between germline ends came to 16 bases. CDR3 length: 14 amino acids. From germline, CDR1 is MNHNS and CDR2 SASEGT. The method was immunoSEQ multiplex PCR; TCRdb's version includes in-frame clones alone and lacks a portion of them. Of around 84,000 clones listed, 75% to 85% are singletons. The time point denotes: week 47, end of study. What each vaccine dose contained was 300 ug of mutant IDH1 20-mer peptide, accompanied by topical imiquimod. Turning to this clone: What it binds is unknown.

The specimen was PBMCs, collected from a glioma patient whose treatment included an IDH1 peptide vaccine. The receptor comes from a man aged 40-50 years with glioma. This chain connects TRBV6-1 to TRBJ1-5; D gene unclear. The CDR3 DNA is TGTGCCAGCATGGCGGAGCCCCGGGGTCAGCCCCAGCATTTT. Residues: CASMAEPRGQPQHF.